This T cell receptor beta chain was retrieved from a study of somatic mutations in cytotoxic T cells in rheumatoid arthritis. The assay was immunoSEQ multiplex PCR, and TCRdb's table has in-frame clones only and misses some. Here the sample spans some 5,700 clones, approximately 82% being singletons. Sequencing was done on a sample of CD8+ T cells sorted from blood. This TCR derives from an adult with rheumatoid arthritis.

Written as DNA, the CDR3 is TGTGCCAGCAGCTTCCTGGGGGGGACCCAAGAGACCCAGTACTTC. This codes for CASSFLGGTQETQYF. The chain combines TRBV7-2 with TRBJ2-5, with 7 bases fitting TRBD2. Per the germline V gene, CDR1 is SGHTA and CDR2 is FQGNSA. Trimming removed 3 bases from V and 1 base from J; junction bases left unmatched: 5. The CDR3 loop spans 15 amino acids.